Sequencing of this TCR beta chain was carried out in a study of regulatory T cells in long-lasting Graves disease. In this sample, this clonotype turned up many times. Antigen unknown. Study results and caveats: Patients whose Graves' disease persisted exhibited lower TCR diversity than those newly diagnosed.

Libraries of TCR beta came from iRepertoire HTBI primers plus Arm-PCR of CDR3 regions. TCRdb used MiXCR to reprocess the multiplex PCR reads, holding one entry per CDR3 protein. The sample records approximately 350,000 distinct CDR3 sequences, roughly 20% being singletons. Germline V lookup: CDR1 MNHEY, CDR2 SMNVEV (reference sequence). V dropped 6 bases and J dropped 5; count of bases not matched to a gene: 11. CDR3 length: 15 residues. Time point indicated: persistent/refractory GD, antithyroid drugs over 5 years with positive TRAb. Generation of the TCR library employed RNA extracted from PBMCs. The sequence derives from a woman aged 40 to 55 with Graves disease. This sequence joins TRBV27 and TRBJ2-7; 9 bases are shared with TRBD1. The source material was peripheral blood mononuclear cells (PBMCs), sampled when the disease was refractory, from a patient treated with antithyroid drugs. DNA for the CDR3: TGTGCCAGCAGAAGCCGGGACAGGGTAGACGACGAGCAGTACTTC. Residues: CASRSRDRVDDEQYF.